This is a list of T cell receptor beta chains from one sample in a study of spatial heterogeneity in lung cancer. TCRdb itself ran the 5' RACE reads through MiXCR, one entry per CDR3 protein. Here the sample spans more than 9,000 distinct CDR3 sequences, 21% being singletons. Here the sequenced sample was PBMCs, taken at follow-up. These receptors were taken from a male donor with early-stage non-small cell lung cancer. CDR3s include the opening cysteine and the closing phenylalanine or tryptophan. A D gene is named only where the DNA matches it firmly. The size of a clone is reported for some rows only, either as once, few or many, or as a class for expanded clones.

j_gene: TRBJ1-5
abundance: many
d_gene: -
v_gene: TRBV7-9
CDR3aa: CASSFAGNNQPQHF
CDR3nt: TGTGCCAGCAGCTTTGCGGGAAACAATCAGCCCCAGCATTTT

j_gene: TRBJ1-1
abundance: few
d_gene: -
v_gene: TRBV6-5
CDR3aa: CASSYGGGYTEAFF
CDR3nt: TGTGCCAGCAGTTACGGGGGGGGCTACACTGAAGCTTTCTTT

j_gene: TRBJ1-4
abundance: few
d_gene: -
v_gene: TRBV7-6
CDR3aa: CASSLGRIRHPDEKLFF
CDR3nt: TGTGCCAGCAGCTTAGGCCGAATTAGACACCCAGATGAAAAACTGTTTTTT

j_gene: TRBJ2-2
abundance: once
d_gene: -
v_gene: TRBV3-1
CDR3aa: CASSQDYGELFF
CDR3nt: TGTGCCAGCAGCCAAGATTACGGAGAGCTGTTTTTT

j_gene: TRBJ1-5
abundance: -
d_gene: TRBD1
v_gene: TRBV7-2
CDR3aa: CASSLGQGAWPQHF
CDR3nt: TGTGCCAGCAGCCTAGGACAGGGGGCTTGGCCCCAGCATTTT

j_gene: TRBJ2-3
abundance: few
d_gene: -
v_gene: TRBV7-9
CDR3aa: CASSLGTSTDTQYF
CDR3nt: TGTGCCAGCAGCCTAGGGACTTCCACAGATACGCAGTATTTT

j_gene: TRBJ1-2
abundance: few
d_gene: -
v_gene: TRBV6-6
CDR3aa: CASRVPNGYTF
CDR3nt: TGTGCCAGCAGAGTCCCGAACGGCTACACCTTC

j_gene: TRBJ2-2
abundance: -
d_gene: -
v_gene: TRBV7-2
CDR3aa: CASSQGLTNTGELFF
CDR3nt: TGTGCCAGCAGCCAAGGACTCACAAACACCGGGGAGCTGTTTTTT

j_gene: TRBJ2-1
abundance: many
d_gene: TRBD2
v_gene: TRBV29-1
CDR3aa: CSVGRKLAVYNEQFF
CDR3nt: TGCAGCGTTGGGCGTAAACTAGCGGTATACAATGAGCAGTTCTTC

j_gene: TRBJ2-7
abundance: many
d_gene: -
v_gene: TRBV11-1
CDR3aa: CASSLTRDSYEQYF
CDR3nt: TGTGCCAGCAGCTTAACCAGGGATTCCTACGAGCAGTACTTC

j_gene: TRBJ2-7
abundance: many
d_gene: -
v_gene: TRBV4-1
CDR3aa: CASSRREQEIHEQYF
CDR3nt: TGCGCCAGCAGCCGGAGGGAGCAGGAGATCCACGAGCAGTACTTC

j_gene: TRBJ2-7
abundance: few
d_gene: TRBD2
v_gene: TRBV29-1
CDR3aa: CSVEGLAGGKSYEQYF
CDR3nt: TGCAGCGTTGAAGGTCTAGCGGGGGGCAAATCCTACGAGCAGTACTTC

j_gene: TRBJ2-3
abundance: -
d_gene: -
v_gene: TRBV29-1
CDR3aa: CSVARAALTDTQYF
CDR3nt: TGCAGCGTGGCTAGAGCGGCCCTCACAGATACGCAGTATTTT

j_gene: TRBJ2-1
abundance: -
d_gene: -
v_gene: TRBV7-9
CDR3aa: CASSLEVGNEQFF
CDR3nt: TGTGCCAGCAGCTTAGAGGTCGGTAATGAGCAGTTCTTC